Presented here are 2 T cell receptor beta chains from one specimen sequenced in a study of OX40 agonist ivuxolimab in advanced cancers. Assay used: immunoSEQ multiplex PCR; TCRdb lists only in-frame clones, some missing. Counted here are 28,000 or so clones, around 83% occurring once; the ten biggest clones make up 30% to 40%. This specimen was CD4+ or CD8+ T cells sorted from blood, taken in a trial of the OX40 agonist ivuxolimab. These receptor sequences come from an adult with an advanced solid tumor such as melanoma, head and neck, liver or kidney cancer.

The chain employs TRBV19 and TRBJ2-3, with D unclear. Germline loops: CDR1 LNHDA, CDR2 SQIVND (reference sequence). V lost 3 bases and J 1 base, leaving 11 bases between the germline ends. This CDR3 spans 15 amino acids. CDR3 region: CASSILLVGTDTQYF. In DNA, the CDR3 is TGTGCCAGTAGTATTCTCCTAGTCGGCACAGATACGCAGTATTTT.

The rearrangement joins TRBV27 to TRBJ2-7; 8 bases line up with TRBD1. This CDR3 region has 12 residues. Unmatched junction bases numbered 5, after V lost 7 bases and J lost 6 bases. Per the germline V gene, CDR1 is MNHEY and CDR2 is SMNVEV (reference sequence). CDR3 in amino acids: CASIGTGSEQYF. CDR3 sequence (DNA): TGTGCCAGCATAGGGACAGGTAGCGAGCAGTACTTC.